The 20 T cell receptor beta chains listed next were all sequenced from one sample in a study of blood T cell repertoires in COVID-19. TCRdb keeps only in-frame clones here, not all; method: immunoSEQ multiplex PCR. The sample has 81,000 or so clones, 85% seen once. Specimen: peripheral blood. The source of these receptors is a woman aged 70-85 years with active or convalescent COVID-19.

This clone was recorded only once. V is TRBV3-1 (or the pseudogene TRBV3-2) and J is TRBJ1-3; possibly TRBD1 for D (5 bases). With 2 bases removed from V and 7 bases from J, the gap between germline ends came to 15 bases. The germline CDR1 and CDR2 sequences are LGHDT and YNNKEL (reference sequence). The CDR3 is 15 residues long. The CDR3 DNA reads as TGTGCCAGCAGCCAACCCCAGGGTCCCGGGAACACCATATATTTT. Amino acid sequence: CASSQPQGPGNTIYF.

V usage is TRBV5-6 and J usage is TRBJ2-3, with TRBD1 matching 8 bases. Germline assignment: CDR1 SGHDT and CDR2 YYEEEE. The junction had 8 bases not matched to a gene; V was cut back by 4 bases and J by 7 bases. CDR3 length equals 14 residues. CDR3: CASSPKTGAYTQYF. CDR3 DNA: TGTGCCAGCAGCCCTAAGACAGGGGCTTATACGCAGTATTTT. The complete variable domain, with remaining parts taken from reference TRBV5-6 and TRBJ2-3, reads DAGVTQSPTHLIKTRGQQVTLRCSPKSGHDTVSWYQQALGQGPQFIFQYYEEEERQRGNFPDRFSGHQFPNYSSELNVNALLLGDSALYLCASSPKTGAYTQYFGPGTRLTVL.

This chain uses TRBV7-6 with TRBJ2-5; D not resolved. Trimming removed 2 bases from V and 2 bases from J, with 9 bases in between. CDR3 size: 14 residues. Germline-derived CDR1 and CDR2 are SGHVS and FNYEAQ. The CDR3 coding sequence is TGTGCCAGCAGCTTAATAGCCCCACAAGAGACCCAGTACTTC. It codes for CASSLIAPQETQYF.

This sequence joins TRBV18 and TRBJ2-7, with TRBD1 matching 7 bases. Germline lookup yields CDR1 KGHSH and CDR2 LQKENI. The V segment lost 1 base and the J segment 0 bases; nucleotides outside the gene matches: 6. The CDR3 length is 16 residues. CDR3 residues: CASSPRSGDSSYEQYF. CDR3 nucleotides: TGTGCCAGCTCACCACGTTCCGGGGACAGCTCCTACGAGCAGTACTTC.

CDR3 nucleotides: TGTGCCAGCAGCAAAGCTGCGGCGGGGGCAGATACGCAGTATTTT. Its protein is CASSKAAAGADTQYF. V and J are TRBV7-2 and TRBJ2-3, with 7 bases fitting TRBD2. The length of the CDR3 is 15 residues. The ends lost 5 bases at V and 4 bases at J; junction bases unmatched: 9. Germline-derived CDR1 and CDR2 are SGHTA and FQGNSA. Complete variable domain (other parts from reference TRBV7-2 and TRBJ2-3): GAGVSQSPSNKVTEKGKDVELRCDPISGHTALYWYRQSLGQGLEFLIYFQGNSAPDKSGLPSDRFSAERTGGSVSTLTIQRTQQEDSAVYLCASSKAAAGADTQYFGPGTRLTVL.

This clone was counted a single time. The chain recombines TRBV6-5 with TRBJ2-5, with D possibly matching TRBD2 (6 bases). Deletions cut 6 bases from V and 5 bases from J, with 10 bases between. The CDR3 covers 12 residues. The V gene's germline CDR1 is MNHEY and CDR2 SVGAGI. Here the CDR3 DNA reads TGTGCCAGCAGATCCAGCGGGGAGACCCAGTACTTC. It translates to CASRSSGETQYF.

The chain is built from TRBV19 and TRBJ2-1; D unclear. The germline V and J ends were trimmed by 4 bases and 5 bases, with 15 bases remaining between them. This CDR3 is built from 15 residues. Per germline, CDR1 LNHDA and CDR2 SQIVND (reference sequence). The CDR3 DNA reads TGTGCCAGTAGTACCCTCGAGATGTATAACAATGAGCAGTTCTTC. Encoded protein: CASSTLEMYNNEQFF.

This clone appeared a single time. This rearrangement joins TRBV11-2 to TRBJ1-2, with D unresolved. Germline V gene data show CDR1 as SGHAT and CDR2 as FQNNGV. The CDR3 length is 14 residues. V lost 7 bases to trimming and J lost 4 bases, with 16 bases between them. The CDR3 bases are TGTGCCAGCACCGACAACAGAGCTATCTATGGCTACACCTTC. It codes for CASTDNRAIYGYTF. The full variable domain, in which reference TRBV11-2 and TRBJ1-2 provide the parts outside the CDR3, is EAGVAQSPRYKIIEKRQSVAFWCNPISGHATLYWYQQILGQGPKLLIQFQNNGVVDDSQLPKDRFSAERLKGVDSTLKIQPAKLEDSAVYLCASTDNRAIYGYTFGSGTRLTVV.

V and J are TRBV19 and TRBJ2-2; the match to TRBD2 covers 8 bases. Germline CDR1 LNHDA, CDR2 SQIVND (reference sequence). Trimming at V came to 5 bases and at J to 1 base, leaving 6 bases not matched to a gene. The CDR3 is 16 amino acids. The CDR3 DNA is TGTGCCAGTAGTGCCGCCAGCGGGGGGAACACCGGGGAGCTGTTTTTT. Translation gives CASSAASGGNTGELFF.

V and J are TRBV5-4 and TRBJ1-2; 9 bases are a match to TRBD1. The ends lost 3 bases at V and 1 base at J; junction bases unmatched: 4. This CDR3 has 15 amino acids. The V gene's germline CDR1 is SGHNT and CDR2 YYREEE (reference sequence). The DNA of the CDR3 is TGTGCCAGCAGCTCCCGGGACAGGGATAACTATGGCTACACCTTC. Amino acid sequence: CASSSRDRDNYGYTF.

The chain has TRBV7-9 and TRBJ1-6, with D maybe TRBD1 (5 bases). Trimming cost V 5 bases and J 3 bases, with 8 bases left between them. CDR1 and CDR2 (germline): SEHNR, FQNEAQ (reference sequence). This CDR3 is 14 amino acids long. DNA for the CDR3: TGTGCCAGCAGCCTGGGGGGCTATAATTCACCCCTCCACTTT. This gives the protein CASSLGGYNSPLHF.

A few counts support this clone. V usage is TRBV24-1 and J usage is TRBJ1-1; TRBD1 matches at 8 bases. The CDR3 has 14 residues. With 7 bases clipped from V and 6 bases from J, the junction kept 9 bases outside the gene matches. CDR1 is KGHDR and CDR2 is SFDVKD in the germline V gene. The CDR3 reads CATRDRGSIAEAFF. The CDR3 nucleotides are TGTGCCACCAGAGACAGGGGCTCTATCGCTGAAGCTTTCTTT.

The chain recombines TRBV25-1 with TRBJ2-7, with 11 positions matching TRBD1. CDR1 is MGHDK, CDR2 SYGVNS, per germline. The ends lost 2 bases at V and 3 bases at J; junction bases unmatched: 6. The CDR3 extends over 16 amino acids. CDR3 sequence: CASSEHSGTGGYEQYF. The CDR3 bases are TGTGCCAGCAGTGAACACTCCGGGACAGGGGGCTACGAGCAGTACTTC.

The V and J genes are TRBV5-1 and TRBJ1-4; tentative D call: TRBD1 (6 bases). Germline CDR1 and CDR2: SGHRS and YFSETQ. This CDR3 region has 15 residues. Trimming cost V 4 bases and J 4 bases, with 14 bases left between them. This chain's CDR3 is CASSDPGALNEKLFF. CDR3 nucleotide sequence: TGCGCCAGCAGCGACCCAGGGGCCCTTAATGAAAAACTGTTTTTT.

This clone appeared once. The genes are TRBV5-1 and TRBJ1-1; D remains unclear. The CDR3 is 13 amino acids. V shed 6 bases and J shed 1 base, with 10 bases lying between them. Germline V gives CDR1 SGHRS, CDR2 YFSETQ. CDR3 DNA sequence: TGCGCCAGCACCGTGAGCAAGAACACTGAAGCTTTCTTT. Its protein is CASTVSKNTEAFF. The full variable domain, rest sourced from reference TRBV5-1 and TRBJ1-1, is KAGVTQTPRYLIKTRGQQVTLSCSPISGHRSVSWYQQTPGQGLQFLFEYFSETQRNKGNFPGRFSGRQFSNSRSEMNVSTLELGDSALYLCASTVSKNTEAFFGQGTRLTVV.

J is TRBJ2-2 and V is TRBV25-1; a weak D match, TRBD1 (5 bases). V was trimmed by 4 bases and J by 5 bases, leaving 11 bases between them. Germline V lookup: CDR1 MGHDK, CDR2 SYGVNS. The CDR3 consists of 14 residues. CDR3 protein: CASSASGNTGELFF. The CDR3 coding sequence is TGTGCCAGCAGTGCCTCAGGGAATACCGGGGAGCTGTTTTTT. Filled out from reference TRBV25-1 and TRBJ2-2, the complete variable domain reads EADIYQTPRYLVIGTGKKITLECSQTMGHDKMYWYQQDPGMELHLIHYSYGVNSTEKGDLSSESTVSRIRTEHFPLTLESARPSHTSQYLCASSASGNTGELFFGEGSRLTVL.

This chain links TRBV7-2 with TRBJ1-1, with D possibly matching TRBD1 (6 bases). The CDR3 has 16 residues. The V gene's germline CDR1 is SGHTA and CDR2 FQGNSA. Trimming took off 5 bases at V and 3 bases at J, with 19 bases between the two ends. The CDR3 DNA reads as TGTGCCAGCAGCCCACAATGGGGGCGGCGAGACACTGAAGCTTTCTTT. Amino acids: CASSPQWGRRDTEAFF.

The chain recombines TRBV19 with TRBJ1-2, with a weak D call TRBD1 (5 bases). V dropped 4 bases and J dropped 4 bases, with 13 bases sitting between them. Germline lookup yields CDR1 LNHDA and CDR2 SQIVND (reference sequence). The CDR3 is 14 residues long. The CDR3 DNA is TGTGCCAGTAGTAGGACACCAACTCCCTATGGCTACACCTTC. It translates to CASSRTPTPYGYTF.

The chain combines TRBV29-1 with TRBJ1-2; D call uncertain. CDR1 is SQVTM and CDR2 is ANQGSEA in the germline V gene. Trimming shortened V by 3 bases and J by 3 bases, and 14 bases separated the two germline ends. The CDR3 sequence is 14 residues long. The CDR3 loop reads CSVDPGSGYYGYTF. CDR3 nucleotides: TGCAGCGTTGACCCCGGGTCGGGGTACTATGGCTACACCTTC.

This chain connects TRBV7-2 to TRBJ2-1; 8 bases map to TRBD2. Germline V lookup: CDR1 SGHTA, CDR2 FQGNSA. The CDR3 is made up of 15 amino acids. J gave up 10 bases and V 1 base, and 9 bases lay outside the gene matches. In DNA, the CDR3 is TGTGCCAGCAGCTTAGTGGCGGGGGGCTTGGGGGAGCAGTTCTTC. Its protein product is CASSLVAGGLGEQFF.